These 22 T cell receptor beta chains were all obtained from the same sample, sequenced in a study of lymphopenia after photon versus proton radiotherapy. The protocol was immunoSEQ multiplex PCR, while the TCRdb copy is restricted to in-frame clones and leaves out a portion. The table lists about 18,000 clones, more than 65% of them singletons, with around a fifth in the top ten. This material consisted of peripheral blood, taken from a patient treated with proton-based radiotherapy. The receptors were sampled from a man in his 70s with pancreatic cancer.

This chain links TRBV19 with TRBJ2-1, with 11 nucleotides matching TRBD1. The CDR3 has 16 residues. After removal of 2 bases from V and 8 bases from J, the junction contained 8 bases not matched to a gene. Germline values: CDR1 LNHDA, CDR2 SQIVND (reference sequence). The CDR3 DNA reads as TGTGCCAGTAGTATACAGGGGGACAGGGGGAGGTATGAGCAGTTCTTC. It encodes CASSIQGDRGRYEQFF.

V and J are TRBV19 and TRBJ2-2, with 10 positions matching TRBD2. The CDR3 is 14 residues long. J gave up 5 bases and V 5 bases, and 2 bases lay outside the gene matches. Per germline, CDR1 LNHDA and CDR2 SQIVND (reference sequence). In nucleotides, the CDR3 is TGTGCCAGTAGTTTAGCGGGGGGAACCGGGGAGCTGTTTTTT. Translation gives CASSLAGGTGELFF. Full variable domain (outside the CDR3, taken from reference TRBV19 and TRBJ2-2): DGGITQSPKYLFRKEGQNVTLSCEQNLNHDAMYWYRQDPGQGLRLIYYSQIVNDFQKGDIAEGYSVSREKKESFPLTVTSAQKNPTAFYLCASSLAGGTGELFFGEGSRLTVL.

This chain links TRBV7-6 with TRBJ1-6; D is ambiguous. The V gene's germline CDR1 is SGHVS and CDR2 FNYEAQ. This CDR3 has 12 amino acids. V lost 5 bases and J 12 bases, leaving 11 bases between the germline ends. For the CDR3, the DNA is TGTGCCAGCAGCCAAGGAGTCTTACCCCTCCACTTT. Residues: CASSQGVLPLHF.

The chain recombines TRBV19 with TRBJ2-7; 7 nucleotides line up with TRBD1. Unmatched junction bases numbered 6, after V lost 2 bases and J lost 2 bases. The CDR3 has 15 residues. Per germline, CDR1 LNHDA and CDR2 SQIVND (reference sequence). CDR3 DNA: TGTGCCAGTAGTATAATGGGACAGACAACCTACGAGCAGTACTTC. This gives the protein CASSIMGQTTYEQYF.

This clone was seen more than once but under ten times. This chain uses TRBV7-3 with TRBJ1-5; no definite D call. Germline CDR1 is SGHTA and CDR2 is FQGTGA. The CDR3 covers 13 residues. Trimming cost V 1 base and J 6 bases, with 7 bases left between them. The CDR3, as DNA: TGTGCCAGCAGCTTAATGTCGGGTCAGCCCCAGCATTTT. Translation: CASSLMSGQPQHF.

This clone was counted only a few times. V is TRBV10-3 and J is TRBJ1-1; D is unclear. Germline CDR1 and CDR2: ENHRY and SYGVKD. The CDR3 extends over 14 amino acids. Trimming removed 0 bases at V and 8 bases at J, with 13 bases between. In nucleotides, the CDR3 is TGTGCCATCAGTGAGTCGGGCAGGCAACGGGAAGCTTTCTTT. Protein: CAISESGRQREAFF.

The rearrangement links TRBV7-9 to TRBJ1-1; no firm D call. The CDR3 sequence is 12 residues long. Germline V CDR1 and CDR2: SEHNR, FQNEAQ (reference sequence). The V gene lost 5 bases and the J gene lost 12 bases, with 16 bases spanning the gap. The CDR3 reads CASSREHPVTFF. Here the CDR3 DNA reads TGTGCCAGCAGCCGGGAACACCCCGTAACTTTCTTT.

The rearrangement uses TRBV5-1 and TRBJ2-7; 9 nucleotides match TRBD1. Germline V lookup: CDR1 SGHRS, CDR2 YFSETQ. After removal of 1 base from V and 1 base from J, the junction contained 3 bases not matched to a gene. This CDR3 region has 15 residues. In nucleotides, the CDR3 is TGCGCCAGCAGCTTGATACAGGGGGCATCCTACGAGCAGTACTTC. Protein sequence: CASSLIQGASYEQYF.

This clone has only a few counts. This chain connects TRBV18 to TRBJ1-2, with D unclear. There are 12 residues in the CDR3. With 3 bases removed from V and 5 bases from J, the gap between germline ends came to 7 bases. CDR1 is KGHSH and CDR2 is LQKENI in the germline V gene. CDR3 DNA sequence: TGTGCCAGCTCACCGTCCGTTTATGGCTACACCTTC. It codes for CASSPSVYGYTF.

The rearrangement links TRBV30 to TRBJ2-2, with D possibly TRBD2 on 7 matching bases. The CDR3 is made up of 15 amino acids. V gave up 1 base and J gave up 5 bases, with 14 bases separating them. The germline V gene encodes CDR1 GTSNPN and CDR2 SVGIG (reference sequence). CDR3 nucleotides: TGTGCCTGGAGTGGTGGCAGGGGAGGGACCGGGGAGCTGTTTTTT. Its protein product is CAWSGGRGGTGELFF. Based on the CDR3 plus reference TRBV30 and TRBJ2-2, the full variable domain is SQTIHQWPATLVQPVGSPLSLECTVEGTSNPNLYWYRQAAGRGLQLLFYSVGIGQISSEVPQNLSASRPQDRQFILSSKKLLLSDSGFYLCAWSGGRGGTGELFFGEGSRLTVL.

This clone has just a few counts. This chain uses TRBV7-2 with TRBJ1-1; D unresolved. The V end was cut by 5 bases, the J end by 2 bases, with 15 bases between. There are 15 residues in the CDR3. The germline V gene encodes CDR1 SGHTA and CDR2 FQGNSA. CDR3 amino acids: CASSPSRTVNTEAFF. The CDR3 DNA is TGTGCCAGCAGCCCCAGCCGAACGGTTAACACTGAAGCTTTCTTT.

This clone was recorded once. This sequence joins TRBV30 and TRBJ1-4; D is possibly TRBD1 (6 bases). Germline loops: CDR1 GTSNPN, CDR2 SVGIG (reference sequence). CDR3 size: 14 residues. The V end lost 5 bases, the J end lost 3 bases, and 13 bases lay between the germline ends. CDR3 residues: CAWGQTGPNEKLFF. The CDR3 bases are TGTGCCTGGGGGCAGACAGGACCTAATGAAAAACTGTTTTTT.

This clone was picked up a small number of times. The CDR3 coding sequence is TGTGCCAGCAGTTACGGACATCATAATTCACCCCTCCACTTT. Its protein is CASSYGHHNSPLHF. The chain is built from TRBV6-5 and TRBJ1-6, with a weak D call TRBD1 (5 bases). The CDR3 is made up of 14 amino acids. Trimming pared 2 bases from V and 5 bases from J, leaving 7 bases between. Germline V CDR1 and CDR2: MNHEY, SVGAGI.

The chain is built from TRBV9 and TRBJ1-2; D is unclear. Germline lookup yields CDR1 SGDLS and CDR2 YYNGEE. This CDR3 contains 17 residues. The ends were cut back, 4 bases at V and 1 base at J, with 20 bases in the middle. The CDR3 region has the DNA TGTGCCAGCAGCCCCCGAGGCCTCACCTGGGGTAACTATGGCTACACCTTC. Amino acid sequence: CASSPRGLTWGNYGYTF. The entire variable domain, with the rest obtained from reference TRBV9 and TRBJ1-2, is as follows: DSGVTQTPKHLITATGQRVTLRCSPRSGDLSVYWYQQSLDQGLQFLIQYYNGEERAKGNILERFSAQQFPDLHSELNLSSLELGDSALYFCASSPRGLTWGNYGYTFGSGTRLTVV.

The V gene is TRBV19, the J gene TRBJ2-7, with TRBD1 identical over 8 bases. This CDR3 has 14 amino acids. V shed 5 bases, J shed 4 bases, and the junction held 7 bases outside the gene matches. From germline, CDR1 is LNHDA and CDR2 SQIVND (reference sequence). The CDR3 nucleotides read TGTGCCAGTAGTGCACAGGGGGGATCTTACGAGCAGTACTTC. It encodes CASSAQGGSYEQYF.

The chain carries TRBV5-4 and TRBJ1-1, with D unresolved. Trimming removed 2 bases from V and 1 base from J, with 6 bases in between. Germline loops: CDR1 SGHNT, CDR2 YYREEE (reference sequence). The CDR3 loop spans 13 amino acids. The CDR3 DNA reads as TGTGCCAGCAGCTTCCGTCAGAACACTGAAGCTTTCTTT. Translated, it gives CASSFRQNTEAFF.

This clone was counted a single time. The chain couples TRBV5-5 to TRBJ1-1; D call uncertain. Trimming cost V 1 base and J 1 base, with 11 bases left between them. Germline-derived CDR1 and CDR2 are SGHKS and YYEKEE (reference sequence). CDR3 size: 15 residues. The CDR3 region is CASSLRNSGNTEAFF. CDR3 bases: TGTGCCAGCAGCTTGAGGAATTCAGGGAACACTGAAGCTTTCTTT.

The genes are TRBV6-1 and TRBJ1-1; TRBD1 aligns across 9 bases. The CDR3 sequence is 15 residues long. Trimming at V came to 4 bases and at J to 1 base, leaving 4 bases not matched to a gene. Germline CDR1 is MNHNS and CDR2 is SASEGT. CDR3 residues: CASSASTGGNTEAFF. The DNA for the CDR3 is TGTGCCAGCAGTGCATCGACAGGGGGGAACACTGAAGCTTTCTTT.

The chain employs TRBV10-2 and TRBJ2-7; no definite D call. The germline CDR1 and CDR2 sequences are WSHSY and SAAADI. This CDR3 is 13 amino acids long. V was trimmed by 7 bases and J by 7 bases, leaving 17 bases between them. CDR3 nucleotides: TGCGCCAGCACCCGCCCTGATTCTCGGGAGCAGTACTTC. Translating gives CASTRPDSREQYF.

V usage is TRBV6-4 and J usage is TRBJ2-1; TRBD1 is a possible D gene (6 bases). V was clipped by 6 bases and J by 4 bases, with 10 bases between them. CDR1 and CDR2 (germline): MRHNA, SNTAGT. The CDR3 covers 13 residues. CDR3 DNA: TGTGCCAGCAGCGCAGGGGAGTACAATGAGCAGTTCTTC. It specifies CASSAGEYNEQFF.

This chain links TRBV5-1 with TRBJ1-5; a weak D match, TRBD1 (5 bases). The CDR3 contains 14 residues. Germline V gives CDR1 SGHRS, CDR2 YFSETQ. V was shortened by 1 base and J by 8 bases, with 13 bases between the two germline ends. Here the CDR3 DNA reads TGCGCCAGCAGCTTGATGGGGGATGGGGAGCCCCAGCATTTT. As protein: CASSLMGDGEPQHF.

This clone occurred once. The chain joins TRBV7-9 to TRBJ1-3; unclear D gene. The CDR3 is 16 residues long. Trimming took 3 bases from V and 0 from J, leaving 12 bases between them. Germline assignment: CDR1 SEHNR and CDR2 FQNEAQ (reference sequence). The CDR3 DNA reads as TGTGCCAGCAGCTTCGAGGGTTTGGACTCTGGAAACACCATATATTTT. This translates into CASSFEGLDSGNTIYF.